One and the same sample provided the 18 T cell receptor beta chains below, sequenced in a study of CD8+CD57+ T cells in acquired aplastic anemia. It was patients with CD8+CD57+ cell expansion by flow cytometry who were chosen for sequencing. The use of genomic DNA as template underpinned the TCR beta VDJ and CDR3 profiling. TCRdb reprocessed the reads via MiXCR and lists one record per CDR3 protein. Of a few hundred thousand distinct CDR3 sequences in the sample, over 40% were seen once. Sequencing was performed on sorted CD4+, CD8+, or CD8+CD57+ T cells (not recorded which) from PBMCs. The receptors stem from a human donor with aplastic anemia.

In this sample, this clonotype turned up many times. The gene calls are TRBV20-1 and TRBJ2-1; perhaps D is TRBD1 or TRBD2 (5 bases each). This CDR3 contains 15 residues. V was trimmed by 0 bases and J by 3 bases, leaving 12 bases between them. Germline loops: CDR1 DFQATT, CDR2 SNEGSKA (reference sequence). CDR3 DNA sequence: TGCAGTGCTAGAGAACTGGGGGTGGGCTACAATGAGCAGTTCTTC. Encoded protein: CSARELGVGYNEQFF.

Comments on this clonotype: A read error may explain this, as a much larger clone is one base away. J is TRBJ1-1 and V is TRBV7-3; D perhaps matches TRBD1 (5 bases). The CDR3 consists of 13 residues. Germline V gene data show CDR1 as SGHTA and CDR2 as FQGTGA. CDR3 residues: CAGSPGGDTEAFF. CDR3 sequence (DNA): TGTGCCGGCAGCCCGGGAGGGGACACTGAAGCTTTCTTT.

There are a few counts of this clonotype. This CDR3 reads CASSSSGGSLDSPLHF. CDR3 nucleotides: TGTGCCAGCAGCTCCAGTGGTGGCAGTCTCGATTCACCCCTCCACTTT. This sequence joins TRBV7-9 and TRBJ1-6; D gene ambiguous. Germline V gene sequence: CDR1 SEHNR, CDR2 FQNEAQ (reference sequence). CDR3 length: 16 residues. The ends were cut back, 4 bases at V and 8 bases at J, with 18 bases in the middle. Full variable domain (rest looked up from reference TRBV7-9 and TRBJ1-6): DTGVSQNPRHKITKRGQNVTFRCDPISEHNRLYWYRQTLGQGPEFLTYFQNEAQLEKSRLLSDRFSAERPKGSFSTLEIQRTEQGDSAMYLCASSSSGGSLDSPLHFGNGTRLTVT.

This clonotype was counted ten times or more. One end of the junction does not line up with germline, which may come from a read error. The rearrangement joins TRBV2 to TRBJ1-2; D call uncertain. CDR1 and CDR2 from the germline V gene are SNHLY and FYNNEI. The CDR3 sequence is 11 residues long. The CDR3 region has the DNA TGTGCCAGCAGTGAAGGGGGTTTCGCCGCCTTC. Translating gives CASSEGGFAAF.

This clonotype was seen ten or more times. Here the CDR3 reads CSARDSGGEKLFF. The CDR3 DNA sequence: TGCAGTGCCAGGGACAGTGGGGGGGAAAAACTGTTTTTT. The chain recombines TRBV20-1 with TRBJ1-4; 7 bases fit TRBD1. The CDR3 loop spans 13 amino acids. Germline CDR1 reads DFQATT; CDR2 reads SNEGSKA (reference sequence). Trimming took 6 bases from V and 8 from J; bases not matched to a gene: 9.

The gene calls are TRBV15 and TRBJ1-6, with 9 bases identical to TRBD1. Germline V gene data show CDR1 as LNHNV and CDR2 as YYDKDF (reference sequence). Trimming took 0 bases from V and 7 from J; bases not matched to a gene: 7. The CDR3 covers 17 residues. CDR3 sequence: CATSRDRTGATNSPLHF. The CDR3 DNA sequence: TGTGCCACCAGCAGAGATCGGACAGGGGCAACCAATTCACCCCTCCACTTT.

The chain employs TRBV29-1 and TRBJ2-1, with 12 nucleotides matching TRBD2. CDR1 is SQVTM, CDR2 ANQGSEA, per germline. This CDR3 spans 14 amino acids. J gave up 10 bases and V 5 bases, and 9 bases lay outside the gene matches. CDR3 amino acids: CSVTLGLAGGEQFF. CDR3 DNA: TGCAGCGTTACATTGGGGCTAGCGGGGGGGGAGCAGTTCTTC.

V usage is TRBV5-5 and J usage is TRBJ2-5, with 8 positions matching TRBD2. The CDR3 consists of 12 residues. Looked up from germline, CDR1 is SGHKS and CDR2 is YYEKEE (reference sequence). Trimming at V came to 9 bases and at J to 5 bases, leaving 6 bases not matched to a gene. In DNA form, the CDR3 reads TGTGCCAACGGGGGGGCAGGTGAGACCCAGTACTTC. Protein product: CANGGAGETQYF. Full variable domain (missing parts from reference TRBV5-5 and TRBJ2-5): DAGVTQSPTHLIKTRGQQVTLRCSPISGHKSVSWYQQVLGQGPQFIFQYYEKEERGRGNFPDRFSARQFPNYSSELNVNALLLGDSALYLCANGGAGETQYFGPGTRLLVL.

The gene calls are TRBV9 and TRBJ1-1, with 11 bases matching TRBD1. CDR3 size: 14 residues. CDR1 is SGDLS, CDR2 YYNGEE, per germline. Losses at the gene ends were 3 bases for V and 4 bases for J; bases not matched to a gene: 2. The CDR3 region has the DNA TGTGCCAGCAGCGGTGGGACAGGGGGCACTGAAGCTTTCTTT. Translated: CASSGGTGGTEAFF.

J is TRBJ1-5 and V is TRBV11-2; 8 positions agree with TRBD1. Germline V lookup: CDR1 SGHAT, CDR2 FQNNGV. The CDR3 contains 15 residues. V trimming: 5 bases; J trimming: 3 bases; junction bases outside the gene matches: 6. CDR3 protein: CASSPRQGLNQPQHF. CDR3 sequence (DNA): TGTGCCAGCAGCCCTCGACAGGGGCTCAATCAGCCCCAGCATTTT.

V is TRBV10-3 and J is TRBJ2-1; D may be TRBD2 (6 bases). Trimming stripped 4 bases from V and 7 bases from J, with 8 bases between. The CDR3 is 12 residues long. The germline CDR1 and CDR2 sequences are ENHRY and SYGVKD. The CDR3: CAISVEGNEQFF. The CDR3 DNA is TGTGCCATCAGTGTGGAGGGAAATGAGCAGTTCTTC.

This clonotype has ten or more counts. The chain uses TRBV7-9 and TRBJ2-1; the D gene is possibly TRBD1 (6 bases). Germline-derived CDR1 and CDR2 are SEHNR and FQNEAQ (reference sequence). V was pared by 5 bases and J by 7 bases, with 18 bases between. The CDR3 totals 15 residues. CDR3 sequence: CASSQQGDTRNEQFF. The DNA for the CDR3 is TGTGCCAGCAGCCAACAAGGGGACACAAGAAATGAGCAGTTCTTC.

The genes are TRBV2 and TRBJ1-1; possible D gene TRBD1, 5 bases. The CDR3 has 17 residues. Germline CDR1 is SNHLY and CDR2 is FYNNEI. V dropped 6 bases and J dropped 0 bases, with 20 bases sitting between them. CDR3 DNA: TGTGCCAGCAGCCCCCCCGGGGCCAGAGAGTTGAACACTGAAGCTTTCTTT. Encoded protein: CASSPPGARELNTEAFF.

This clonotype has at least ten counts. The genes are TRBV2 and TRBJ1-4; 9 bases align to TRBD1. With V trimmed by 1 base and J by 7 bases, 4 bases remained unmatched. The CDR3 is made up of 15 amino acids. Germline CDR1 and CDR2: SNHLY and FYNNEI. CDR3 in DNA: TGTGCCAGCAGTGAAGGGGACAGGGATAGTGAAAAACTGTTTTTT. It codes for CASSEGDRDSEKLFF.

On this clonotype itself: One junction end disagrees with the germline gene, perhaps due to a read error. CDR3 in DNA: TGTGCCACCAGTGACGCTGGGGCGCTTTACGGCACTGAGGCTTTCTTT. Encoded protein: CATSDAGALYGTEAFF. The J gene is TRBJ1-1, the V gene TRBV24-1; a weak D match, TRBD1 (5 bases). The CDR3 spans 16 residues. From germline, CDR1 is KGHDR and CDR2 SFDVKD.

This clonotype was picked up a small number of times. The V and J genes are TRBV7-9 and TRBJ1-1; D uncertain. V lost 7 bases, J lost 4 bases, and 10 bases lay in between. From germline, CDR1 is SEHNR and CDR2 FQNEAQ (reference sequence). This CDR3 is built from 12 residues. The CDR3 bases are TGTGCCAGCACCCTGCGGGTCACTGAAGCTTTCTTT. Its translation: CASTLRVTEAFF.

This clonotype was recorded a few times. CDR3 DNA sequence: TGTGCCACCAGTGATCCCACAGGGTACTATGGCTACACCTTC. Translated, it gives CATSDPTGYYGYTF. This rearrangement joins TRBV24-1 to TRBJ1-2; perhaps TRBD1 as D (6 bases). V was clipped by 3 bases and J by 3 bases, with 10 bases between them. The length of the CDR3 is 14 residues. CDR1 and CDR2 (germline): KGHDR, SFDVKD.

The chain couples TRBV5-5 to TRBJ2-7, with D perhaps TRBD2 (6 bases). CDR1 and CDR2 (germline): SGHKS, YYEKEE (reference sequence). V lost 4 bases to trimming and J lost 0 bases, with 17 bases between them. This CDR3 is 16 amino acids long. The CDR3 loop is CASSARPVGGSYEQYF. Written as DNA, the CDR3 is TGTGCCAGCAGCGCCCGCCCAGTGGGGGGCTCCTACGAGCAGTACTTC.